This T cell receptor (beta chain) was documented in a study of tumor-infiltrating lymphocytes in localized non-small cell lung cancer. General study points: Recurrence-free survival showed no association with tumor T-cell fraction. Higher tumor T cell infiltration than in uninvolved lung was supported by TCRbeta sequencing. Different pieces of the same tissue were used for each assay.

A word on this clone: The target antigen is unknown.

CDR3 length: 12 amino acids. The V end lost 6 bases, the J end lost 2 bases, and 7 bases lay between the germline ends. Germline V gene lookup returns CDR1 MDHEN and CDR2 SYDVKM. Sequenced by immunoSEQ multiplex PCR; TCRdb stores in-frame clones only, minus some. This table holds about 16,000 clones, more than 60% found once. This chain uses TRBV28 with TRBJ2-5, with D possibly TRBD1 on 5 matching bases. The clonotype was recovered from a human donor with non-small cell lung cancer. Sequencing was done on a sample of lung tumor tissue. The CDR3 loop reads CASRTDQETQYF. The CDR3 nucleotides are TGTGCCAGCAGGACAGATCAAGAGACCCAGTACTTC. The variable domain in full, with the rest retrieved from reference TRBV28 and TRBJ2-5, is DVKVTQSSRYLVKRTGEKVFLECVQDMDHENMFWYRQDPGLGLRLIYFSYDVKMKEKGDIPEGYSVSREKKERFSLILESASTNQTSMYLCASRTDQETQYFGPGTRLLVL.